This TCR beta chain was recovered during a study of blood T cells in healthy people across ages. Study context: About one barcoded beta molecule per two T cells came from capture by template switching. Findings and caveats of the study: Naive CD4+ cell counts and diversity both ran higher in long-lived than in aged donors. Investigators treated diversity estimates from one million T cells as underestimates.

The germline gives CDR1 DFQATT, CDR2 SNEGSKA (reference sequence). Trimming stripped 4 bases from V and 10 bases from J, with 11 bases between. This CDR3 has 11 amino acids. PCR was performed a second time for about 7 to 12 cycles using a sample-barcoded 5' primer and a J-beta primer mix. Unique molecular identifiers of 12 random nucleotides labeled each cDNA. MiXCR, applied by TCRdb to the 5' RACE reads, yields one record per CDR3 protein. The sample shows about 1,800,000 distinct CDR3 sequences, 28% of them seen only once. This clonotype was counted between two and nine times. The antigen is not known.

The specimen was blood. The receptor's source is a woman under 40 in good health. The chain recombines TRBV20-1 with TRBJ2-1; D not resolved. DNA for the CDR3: TGCAGTGCTACGACCCTTTGGGAGCAGTTCTTC. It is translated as CSATTLWEQFF.